The 15 T cell receptor beta chains in this list originate from one sample, sequenced in a study of monozygotic twins with cystic fibrosis (dated by TCRdb to the early 2020s). Receptors were amplified or captured by the immunoSEQ multiplex PCR assay. Held by TCRdb, this immuneACCESS table contains in-frame sequences only and omits some clones. Under half of the omission traces to an unresolved V gene where checked; the cause of the rest is unknown. The sample includes tens of thousands of clones, with 75% to 95% observed a single time. About 0.54% of the sample lies in the top ten. The specimen sequenced was blood. Receptor source: a girl aged 2-10 years with cystic fibrosis.

The rearrangement links TRBV6-4 to TRBJ2-7; 8 nucleotides agree with TRBD2. The CDR3 covers 15 residues. The germline V gene encodes CDR1 MRHNA and CDR2 SNTAGT. V lost 5 bases and J lost 5; bases outside the gene matches: 11. CDR3 loop: CASSPPSSLADEQYF. The CDR3 DNA reads as TGTGCCAGCAGTCCTCCGTCCTCACTAGCGGACGAGCAGTACTTC.

V usage is TRBV4-2 and J usage is TRBJ2-3, with TRBD1 matching over 10 bases. V gave up 4 bases and J gave up 2 bases; unmatched junction bases: 6. The germline CDR1 and CDR2 sequences are LGHNA and YNFKEQ. CDR3 length equals 16 residues. The chain's CDR3 is CASSPGTGVPTDTQYF. CDR3 DNA: TGTGCCAGCAGCCCCGGGACAGGGGTCCCCACAGATACGCAGTATTTT.

This clone has a single count. The chain recombines TRBV2 with TRBJ2-7; the D gene is possibly TRBD2 (6 bases). Per germline, CDR1 SNHLY and CDR2 FYNNEI. The length of the CDR3 is 16 residues. Trimming took off 0 bases at V and 4 bases at J, with 16 bases between the two ends. CDR3 amino acids: CASSEARGWGVYEQYF. CDR3 coding DNA: TGTGCCAGCAGTGAAGCGCGAGGGTGGGGGGTTTACGAGCAGTACTTC. The whole variable domain, filled in from reference TRBV2 and TRBJ2-7, reads EPEVTQTPSHQVTQMGQEVILRCVPISNHLYFYWYRQILGQKVEFLVSFYNNEISEKSEIFDDQFSVERPDGSNFTLKIRSTKLEDSAMYFCASSEARGWGVYEQYFGPGTRLTVT.

V is TRBV6-5 and J is TRBJ2-3; D might be TRBD2 (5 bases). The V end was cut by 4 bases, the J end by 2 bases, with 16 bases between. From germline, CDR1 is MNHEY and CDR2 SVGAGI. The CDR3 length is 16 residues. The CDR3 spells CASSSNPGIPTDTQYF. The CDR3 DNA reads TGTGCCAGCAGTTCTAATCCCGGGATTCCCACAGATACGCAGTATTTT.

The chain joins TRBV20-1 to TRBJ1-6, with D uncertain. V lost 5 bases and J lost 7, with 6 bases in between. Germline CDR1 is DFQATT and CDR2 is SNEGSKA (reference sequence). The CDR3 totals 11 residues. This chain's CDR3 is CSAHGNSPLHF. For the CDR3, the DNA is TGCAGTGCTCATGGAAATTCACCCCTCCACTTT.

The V and J genes are TRBV6-1 and TRBJ2-3; D is ambiguous. The germline V gene has CDR1 MNHNS and CDR2 SASEGT. CDR3 length: 11 residues. V dropped 11 bases and J dropped 3 bases, with 9 bases sitting between them. CDR3 coding DNA: TGTGCCCTTGGCAGAACAGATACGCAGTATTTT. Translation gives CALGRTDTQYF.

Here the CDR3 DNA reads TGCGCCAGCAGCTTCGGCGGGGAAAACTATGGCTACACCTTC. This sequence encodes CASSFGGENYGYTF. The V and J genes are TRBV5-1 and TRBJ1-2; D is unclear. Trimming took 2 bases from V and 2 from J, leaving 10 bases between them. Per germline, CDR1 SGHRS and CDR2 YFSETQ. This CDR3 comprises 14 residues.

The chain combines TRBV18 with TRBJ2-7; no clear D. This CDR3 is 13 amino acids long. Trimming removed 4 bases at V and 4 bases at J, with 11 bases between. Germline assignment: CDR1 KGHSH and CDR2 LQKENI. The CDR3 loop reads CASSLTGPYEQYF. The CDR3 region has the DNA TGTGCCAGCTCACTAACTGGCCCATACGAGCAGTACTTC.

This clone has only one observation. V usage is TRBV6-1 and J usage is TRBJ1-1; no definite D call. Trimming took 2 bases from V and 4 from J, leaving 11 bases between them. The CDR3 is 14 residues long. Germline CDR1 is MNHNS and CDR2 is SASEGT. The CDR3, as DNA: TGTGCCAGCAGTGAAAGGGCCAGGTTCACTGAAGCTTTCTTT. This encodes CASSERARFTEAFF.

The rearrangement joins TRBV2 to TRBJ2-1; possibly TRBD2 for D (6 bases). This CDR3 contains 11 residues. Between the trimmed V and J ends, which lost 9 bases and 7 bases, there was a span of 10 bases. Germline V gives CDR1 SNHLY, CDR2 FYNNEI. The CDR3 protein is CASRLVNEQFF. The CDR3, as DNA: TGTGCCAGTCGACTAGTTAATGAGCAGTTCTTC.

The V and J genes are TRBV7-2 and TRBJ1-3; 7 nucleotides line up with TRBD1. The CDR3 length is 16 residues. Germline CDR1 reads SGHTA; CDR2 reads FQGNSA. The V gene end was trimmed by 5 bases and the J gene end by 4 bases; junction bases not matched to a gene: 11. The CDR3 DNA follows: TGTGCCAGCAGCCCTAGGGGGCGGGTAGGCGGAAACACCATATATTTT. This gives the protein CASSPRGRVGGNTIYF.

The CDR3 here is CASSIENEQFF. The CDR3 DNA reads TGTGCCAGTAGTATCGAGAATGAGCAGTTCTTC. The chain combines TRBV19 with TRBJ2-1; D is unresolved. This CDR3 contains 11 residues. V was cut by 3 bases and J by 7 bases, with 4 bases left in between. Per germline, CDR1 LNHDA and CDR2 SQIVND (reference sequence).

To note about this clone: At one boundary the junction diverges from the germline segment, which might be a read error. The chain combines TRBV7-9 with TRBJ1-3; 9 bases fit TRBD1. Germline lookup yields CDR1 SEHNR and CDR2 FQNEAQ (reference sequence). The CDR3 sequence is 16 residues long. Here the CDR3 reads CASSSTRQGGGSTIYF. The DNA of the CDR3 is TGTGCCAGCAGCTCGACGCGACAGGGGGGCGGAAGCACCATATATTTT.

The chain carries TRBV2 and TRBJ1-2; D is unclear. Trimming stripped 3 bases from V and 5 bases from J, with 7 bases between. The germline V gene has CDR1 SNHLY and CDR2 FYNNEI. The CDR3 runs to 12 residues. CDR3 in DNA: TGTGCCAGCAGTGAGTTAGCTTATGGCTACACCTTC. This gives the protein CASSELAYGYTF.

The chain carries TRBV10-1 and TRBJ1-1; TRBD1 aligns across 7 bases. The CDR3 runs to 12 residues. V was clipped by 11 bases and J by 11 bases; unmatched bases: 14. CDR1 is WNHNN, CDR2 SYGVQD, per germline (reference sequence). CDR3 in amino acids: CALSSDRDGAFF. CDR3 DNA sequence: TGCGCCTTAAGCTCCGACAGGGATGGGGCTTTCTTT.